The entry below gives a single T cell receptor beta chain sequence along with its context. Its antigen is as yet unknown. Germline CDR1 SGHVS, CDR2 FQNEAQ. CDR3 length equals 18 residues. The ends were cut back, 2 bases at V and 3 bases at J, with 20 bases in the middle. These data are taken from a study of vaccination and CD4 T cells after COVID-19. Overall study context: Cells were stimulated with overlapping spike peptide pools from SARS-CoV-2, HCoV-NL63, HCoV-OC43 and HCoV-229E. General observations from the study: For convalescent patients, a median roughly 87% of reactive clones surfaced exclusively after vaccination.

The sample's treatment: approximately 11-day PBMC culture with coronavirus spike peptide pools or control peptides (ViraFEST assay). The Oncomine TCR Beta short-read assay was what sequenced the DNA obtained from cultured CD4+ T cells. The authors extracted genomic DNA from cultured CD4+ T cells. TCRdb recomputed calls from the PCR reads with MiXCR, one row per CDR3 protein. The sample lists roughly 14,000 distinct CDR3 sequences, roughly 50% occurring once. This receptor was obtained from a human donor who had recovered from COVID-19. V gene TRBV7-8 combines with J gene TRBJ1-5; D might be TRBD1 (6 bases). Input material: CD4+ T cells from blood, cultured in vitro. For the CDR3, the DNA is TGTGCCAGCAGCTTAAGGGGGGGGGCTGAGGTGGTCAATCAGCCCCAGCATTTT. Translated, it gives CASSLRGGAEVVNQPQHF.